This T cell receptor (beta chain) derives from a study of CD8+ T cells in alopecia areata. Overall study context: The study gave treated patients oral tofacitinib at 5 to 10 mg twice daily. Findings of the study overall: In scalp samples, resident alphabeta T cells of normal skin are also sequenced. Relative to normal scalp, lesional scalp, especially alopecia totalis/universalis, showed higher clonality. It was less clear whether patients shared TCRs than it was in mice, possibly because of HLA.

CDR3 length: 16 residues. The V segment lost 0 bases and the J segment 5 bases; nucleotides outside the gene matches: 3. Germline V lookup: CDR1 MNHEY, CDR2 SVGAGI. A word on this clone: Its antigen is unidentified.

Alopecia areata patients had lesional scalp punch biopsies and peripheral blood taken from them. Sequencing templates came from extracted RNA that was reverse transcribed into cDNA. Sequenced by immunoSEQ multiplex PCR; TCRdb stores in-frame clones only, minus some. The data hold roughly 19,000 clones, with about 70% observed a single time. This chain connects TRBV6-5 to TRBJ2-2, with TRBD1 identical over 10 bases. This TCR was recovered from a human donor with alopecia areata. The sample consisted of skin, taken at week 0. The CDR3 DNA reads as TGTGCCAGCAGTTACTCCACGGGACAGGGGACCGGGGAGCTGTTTTTT. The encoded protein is CASSYSTGQGTGELFF.